This T cell receptor (beta chain) was profiled in a study of CD8+ T cells in alopecia areata. Treatment in this sample: oral pan-JAK inhibitor, 5-10 mg twice daily. This clone has just a few counts. This CDR3 region has 14 residues. Germline loops: CDR1 ENHRY, CDR2 SYGVKD. Trimming shortened V by 5 bases and J by 4 bases, and 13 bases separated the two germline ends. Investigators isolated RNA and reverse transcribed it into cDNA to act as the sequencing template. Repertoires were generated with immunoSEQ multiplex PCR, while TCRdb's copy carries only in-frame clones and drops some. The sample lists about 120,000 clones, about 50% occurring once.

This clonotype was obtained from a human donor with alopecia areata. This specimen was CD4+ T cells sorted from blood, taken at week 4, from a patient treated with tofacitinib. The chain links TRBV10-3 to TRBJ2-3; D remains unclear. CDR3: CAISNPGRADTQYF. The CDR3 DNA reads TGTGCCATCAGTAATCCCGGCCGGGCAGATACGCAGTATTTT.